Shown below are 9 T cell receptor beta chains from a single sample sequenced in a study of OX40 agonist ivuxolimab in advanced cancers. TCRdb's table, derived via immunoSEQ multiplex PCR, lists solely in-frame clones and lacks some. In the table there are about 79,000 clones, roughly 88% of which are singletons. The source was CD4+ or CD8+ T cells sorted from blood, collected in a trial of the OX40 agonist ivuxolimab. The receptors were gathered from an adult with an advanced solid tumor such as melanoma, head and neck, liver or kidney cancer.

The V gene is TRBV9, the J gene TRBJ2-3; 10 nucleotides align to TRBD2. V shed 0 bases and J 6 bases; nucleotides not matched to a gene: 10. CDR3 size: 17 residues. CDR1 SGDLS and CDR2 YYNGEE come from the germline V gene. CDR3 nucleotides: TGTGCCAGCAGCGTAGCTGGGACTAGCGCGTCACAGGATACGCAGTATTTT. Protein sequence: CASSVAGTSASQDTQYF.

The V gene is TRBV6-5, the J gene TRBJ1-1, with no clear D. CDR1 is MNHEY, CDR2 SVGAGI, per germline. V was trimmed by 1 base and J by 5 bases, leaving 14 bases between them. This CDR3 spans 15 amino acids. CDR3 in amino acids: CASSYLGGSGTEAFF. CDR3 bases: TGTGCCAGCAGTTACTTAGGCGGGTCTGGGACTGAAGCTTTCTTT.

V usage is TRBV27 and J usage is TRBJ2-7, with 9 positions matching TRBD1. The CDR3 contains 13 residues. Germline CDR1 and CDR2: MNHEY and SMNVEV (reference sequence). V lost 6 bases to trimming and J lost 3 bases; unmatched junction nucleotides: 3. DNA of the CDR3: TGTGCCAGCAGGTTGACAGGGGGCTACGAGCAGTACTTC. Residues: CASRLTGGYEQYF.

This sequence joins TRBV15 and TRBJ2-3; the match to TRBD2 covers 8 bases. The CDR3 is 16 amino acids. V shed 2 bases and J 0 bases; nucleotides not matched to a gene: 4. Germline loops: CDR1 LNHNV, CDR2 YYDKDF (reference sequence). The CDR3 loop is CATSRRRGGSTDTQYF. As DNA, the CDR3 is TGTGCCACCAGCAGACGACGGGGGGGCAGCACAGATACGCAGTATTTT.

The chain uses TRBV5-6 and TRBJ1-2; D gene uncertain. This CDR3 is built from 15 residues. Germline-derived CDR1 and CDR2 are SGHDT and YYEEEE. V was cut by 5 bases and J by 2 bases, with 16 bases left in between. This chain's CDR3 is CASRAVVSGNYGYTF. The CDR3 DNA is TGTGCCAGCAGAGCTGTCGTCTCCGGGAACTATGGCTACACCTTC.

The V gene is TRBV11-3, the J gene TRBJ2-1; D gene unclear. The CDR3 runs 15 residues. CDR1 and CDR2 from the germline V gene are SGHNT and YENEEA. The V end was cut by 0 bases, the J end by 3 bases, with 9 bases between. In nucleotides, the CDR3 is TGTGCCAGCAGCTTAGATGAAGCTAGCTACAATGAGCAGTTCTTC. The encoded protein is CASSLDEASYNEQFF.

This clone was observed a handful of times. V gene TRBV18 combines with J gene TRBJ1-5; possible D gene TRBD1, 6 bases. The germline CDR1 and CDR2 sequences are KGHSH and LQKENI. Deletions cut 3 bases from V and 9 bases from J, with 12 bases between. The CDR3 has 13 amino acids. CDR3 nucleotide sequence: TGTGCCAGCTCACCGAACAGGGAGCGGCCCCAGCATTTT. It translates to CASSPNRERPQHF.

The chain is built from TRBV10-2 and TRBJ1-1, with TRBD1 matching 7 bases. The CDR3 is made up of 13 amino acids. Germline V gene lookup returns CDR1 WSHSY and CDR2 SAAADI. V gave up 2 bases and J gave up 7 bases; unmatched junction bases: 4. As DNA, the CDR3 is TGCGCCAGCAGTGAGCAGGGGGTGGGTGAAGCTTTCTTT. It is translated as CASSEQGVGEAFF.

The chain recombines TRBV7-8 with TRBJ1-3; D may be TRBD1 (6 bases). Germline V CDR1 and CDR2: SGHVS, FQNEAQ. The CDR3 has 14 residues. V was cut by 3 bases and J by 6 bases, with 12 bases left in between. The CDR3 loop reads CASSFGGTQNTIYF. DNA of the CDR3: TGTGCCAGCAGCTTTGGGGGGACACAAAACACCATATATTTT.